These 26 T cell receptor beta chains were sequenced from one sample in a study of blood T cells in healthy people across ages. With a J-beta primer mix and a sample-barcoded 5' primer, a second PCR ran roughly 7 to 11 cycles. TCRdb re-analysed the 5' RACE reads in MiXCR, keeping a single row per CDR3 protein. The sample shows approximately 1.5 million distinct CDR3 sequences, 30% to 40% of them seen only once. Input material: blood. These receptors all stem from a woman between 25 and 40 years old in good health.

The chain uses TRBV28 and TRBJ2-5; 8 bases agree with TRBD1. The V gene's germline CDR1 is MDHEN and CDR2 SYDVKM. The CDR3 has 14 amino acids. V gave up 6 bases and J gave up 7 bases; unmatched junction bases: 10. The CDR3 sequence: CASRPTGATGTQYF. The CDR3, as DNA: TGTGCCAGCAGACCGACAGGGGCCACAGGGACCCAGTACTTC.

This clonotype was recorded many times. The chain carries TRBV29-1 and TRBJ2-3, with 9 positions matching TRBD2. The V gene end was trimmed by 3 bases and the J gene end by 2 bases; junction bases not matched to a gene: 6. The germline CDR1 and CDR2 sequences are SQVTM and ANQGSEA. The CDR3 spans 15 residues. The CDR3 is CSVEGASGVTDTQYF. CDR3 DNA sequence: TGCAGCGTTGAGGGGGCTAGCGGGGTCACAGATACGCAGTATTTT.

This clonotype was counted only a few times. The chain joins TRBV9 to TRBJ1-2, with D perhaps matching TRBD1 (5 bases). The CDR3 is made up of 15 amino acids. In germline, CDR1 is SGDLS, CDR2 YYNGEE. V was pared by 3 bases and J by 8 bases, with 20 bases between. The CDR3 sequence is CASSASGEGTSGYTF. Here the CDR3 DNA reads TGTGCCAGCAGCGCCTCGGGGGAGGGAACATCGGGCTACACCTTC.

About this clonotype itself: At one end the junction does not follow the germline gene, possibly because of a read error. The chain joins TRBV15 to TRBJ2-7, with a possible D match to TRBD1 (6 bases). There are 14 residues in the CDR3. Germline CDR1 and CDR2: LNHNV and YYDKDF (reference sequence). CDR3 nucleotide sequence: TGTGCCACCAGCAGAGTAGGGGACACCTACGAGCGGTACTTC. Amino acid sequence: CATSRVGDTYERYF.

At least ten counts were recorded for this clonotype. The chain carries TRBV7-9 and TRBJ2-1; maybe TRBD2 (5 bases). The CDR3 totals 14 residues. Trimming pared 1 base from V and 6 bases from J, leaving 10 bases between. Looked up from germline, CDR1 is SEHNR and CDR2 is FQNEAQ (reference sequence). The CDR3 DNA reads TGTGCCAGCAGCTTAGACGAGGGCCGCAATGAGCAGTTCTTC. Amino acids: CASSLDEGRNEQFF.

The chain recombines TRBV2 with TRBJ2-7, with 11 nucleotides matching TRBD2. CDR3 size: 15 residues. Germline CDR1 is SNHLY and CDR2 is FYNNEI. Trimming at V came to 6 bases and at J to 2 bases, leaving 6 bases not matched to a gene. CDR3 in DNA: TGTGCCAGCAGGGGTAGCGGGAGGGCCGCCTACGAGCAGTACTTC. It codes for CASRGSGRAAYEQYF.

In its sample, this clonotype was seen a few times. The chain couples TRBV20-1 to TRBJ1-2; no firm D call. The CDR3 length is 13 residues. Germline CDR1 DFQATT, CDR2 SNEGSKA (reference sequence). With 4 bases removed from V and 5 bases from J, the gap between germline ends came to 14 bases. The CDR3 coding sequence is TGCAGTGCTAAGCTGGTGGAAGGGTATGGCTACACCTTC. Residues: CSAKLVEGYGYTF.

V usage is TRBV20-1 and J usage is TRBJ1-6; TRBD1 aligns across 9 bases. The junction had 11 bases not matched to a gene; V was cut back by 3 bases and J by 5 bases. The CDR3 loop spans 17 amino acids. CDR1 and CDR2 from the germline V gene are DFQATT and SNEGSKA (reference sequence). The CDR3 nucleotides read TGCAGTGCTAGCGGATTATTGGGACAGGGAGATAATTCACCCCTCCACTTT. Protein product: CSASGLLGQGDNSPLHF.

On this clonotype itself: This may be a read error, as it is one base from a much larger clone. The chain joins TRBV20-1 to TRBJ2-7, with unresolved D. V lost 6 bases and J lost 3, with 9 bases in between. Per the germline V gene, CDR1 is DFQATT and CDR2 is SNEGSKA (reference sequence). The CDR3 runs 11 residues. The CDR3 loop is CSAIDIYEQYF. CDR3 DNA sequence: TGCAGTGCCATTGACATCTACGAGCAGTACTTC.

The CDR3: CASSTRRLAGGHYTQYF. In DNA, the CDR3 is TGTGCCAGCAGCACGCGACGCCTAGCGGGGGGACACTATACGCAGTATTTT. J is TRBJ2-3 and V is TRBV7-2, with 11 bases matching TRBD2. This CDR3 contains 17 residues. The V gene end was trimmed by 5 bases and the J gene end by 7 bases; junction bases not matched to a gene: 14. Germline V gene sequence: CDR1 SGHTA, CDR2 FQGNSA.

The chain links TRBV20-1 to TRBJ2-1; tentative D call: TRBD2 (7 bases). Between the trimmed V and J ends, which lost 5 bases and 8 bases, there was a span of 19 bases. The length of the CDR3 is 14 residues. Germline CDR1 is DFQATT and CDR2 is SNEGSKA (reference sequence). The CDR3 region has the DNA TGCAGTGCTGAGGCTGGGCAGGGGAGGGATGAGCAGTTCTTC. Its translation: CSAEAGQGRDEQFF.

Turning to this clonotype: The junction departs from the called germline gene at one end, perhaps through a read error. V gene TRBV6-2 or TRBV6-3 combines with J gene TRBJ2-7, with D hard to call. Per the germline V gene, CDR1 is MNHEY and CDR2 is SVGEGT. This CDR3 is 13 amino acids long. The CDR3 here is CASSYWSPYGQYF. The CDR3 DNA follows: TGTGCCAGCAGTTACTGGAGCCCCTACGGGCAGTACTTC.

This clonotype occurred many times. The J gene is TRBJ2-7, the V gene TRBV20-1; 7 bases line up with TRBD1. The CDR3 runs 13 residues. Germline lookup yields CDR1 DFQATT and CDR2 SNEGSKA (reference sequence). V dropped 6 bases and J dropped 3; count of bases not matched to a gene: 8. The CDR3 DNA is TGCAGTGCCACGGACAGGACCGACTACGAGCAGTACTTC. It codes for CSATDRTDYEQYF.

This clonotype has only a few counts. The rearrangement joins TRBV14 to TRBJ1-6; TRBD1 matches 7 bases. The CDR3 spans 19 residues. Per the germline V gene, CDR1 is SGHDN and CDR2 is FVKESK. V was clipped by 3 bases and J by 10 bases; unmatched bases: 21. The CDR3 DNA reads TGTGCCAGCAGCCACGATTCGGGTCGGGGACAGAGTTGGAACTCACCCCTCCACTTT. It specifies CASSHDSGRGQSWNSPLHF.

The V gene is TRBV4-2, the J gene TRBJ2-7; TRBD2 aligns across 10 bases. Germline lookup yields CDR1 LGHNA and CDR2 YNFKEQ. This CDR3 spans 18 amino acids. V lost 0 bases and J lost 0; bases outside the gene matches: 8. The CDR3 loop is CASSQDNAGLASSYEQYF. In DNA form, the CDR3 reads TGTGCCAGCAGCCAAGATAACGCGGGACTAGCGAGCTCCTACGAGCAGTACTTC.

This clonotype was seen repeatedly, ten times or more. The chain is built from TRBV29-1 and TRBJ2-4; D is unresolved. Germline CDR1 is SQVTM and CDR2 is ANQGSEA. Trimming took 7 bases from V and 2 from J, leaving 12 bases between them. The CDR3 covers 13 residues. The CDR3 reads CSGAWGTKNIQYF. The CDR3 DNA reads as TGCAGCGGTGCATGGGGTACCAAAAACATTCAGTACTTC. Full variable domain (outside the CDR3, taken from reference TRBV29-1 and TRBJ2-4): SAVISQKPSRDICQRGTSLTIQCQVDSQVTMMFWYRQQPGQSLTLIATANQGSEATYESGFVIDKFPISRPNLTFSTLTVSNMSPEDSSIYLCSGAWGTKNIQYFGAGTRLSVL.

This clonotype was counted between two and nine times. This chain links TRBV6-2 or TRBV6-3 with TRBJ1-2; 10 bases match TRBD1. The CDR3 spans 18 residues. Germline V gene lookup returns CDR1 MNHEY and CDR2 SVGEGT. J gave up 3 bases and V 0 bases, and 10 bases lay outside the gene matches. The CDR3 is CASSYSQARDRGDYGYTF. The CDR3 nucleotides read TGTGCCAGCAGTTACTCCCAGGCTCGGGACAGGGGTGACTATGGCTACACCTTC.

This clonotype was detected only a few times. The CDR3 protein is CASIPRTAPNYGYTF. In DNA, the CDR3 is TGTGCCAGCATACCCCGTACAGCTCCTAACTATGGCTACACCTTC. The chain couples TRBV6-2 or TRBV6-3 to TRBJ1-2; D gene uncertain. The CDR3 contains 15 residues. Germline-derived CDR1 and CDR2 are MNHEY and SVGEGT. Deletions cut 7 bases from V and 0 bases from J, with 15 bases between.

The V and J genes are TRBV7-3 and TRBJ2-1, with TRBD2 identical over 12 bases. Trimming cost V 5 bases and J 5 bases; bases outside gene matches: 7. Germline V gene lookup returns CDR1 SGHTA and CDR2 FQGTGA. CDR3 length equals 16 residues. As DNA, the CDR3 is TGTGCCAGCAGCGATCTAGCGGGAGGGCGGGACAATGAGCAGTTCTTC. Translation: CASSDLAGGRDNEQFF.

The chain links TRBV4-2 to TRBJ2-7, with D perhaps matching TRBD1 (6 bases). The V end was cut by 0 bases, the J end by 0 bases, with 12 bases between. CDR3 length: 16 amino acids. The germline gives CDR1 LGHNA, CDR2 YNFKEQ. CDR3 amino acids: CASSQDMGTSSYEQYF. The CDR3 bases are TGTGCCAGCAGCCAAGATATGGGGACAAGCTCCTACGAGCAGTACTTC.

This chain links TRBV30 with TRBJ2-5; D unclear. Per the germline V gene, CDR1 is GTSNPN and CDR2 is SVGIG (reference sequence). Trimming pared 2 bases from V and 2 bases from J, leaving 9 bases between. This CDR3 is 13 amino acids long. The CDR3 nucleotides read TGTGCCTGGAGTAGAGGAACTCAAGAGACCCAGTACTTC. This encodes CAWSRGTQETQYF.

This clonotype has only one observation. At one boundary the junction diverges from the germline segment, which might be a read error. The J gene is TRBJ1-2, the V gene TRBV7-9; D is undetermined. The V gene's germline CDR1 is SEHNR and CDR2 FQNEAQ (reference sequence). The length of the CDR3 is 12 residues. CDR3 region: CASSPVPYDYTF. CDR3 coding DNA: TGTGCCAGCAGCCCCGTACCATATGACTACACCTTC.

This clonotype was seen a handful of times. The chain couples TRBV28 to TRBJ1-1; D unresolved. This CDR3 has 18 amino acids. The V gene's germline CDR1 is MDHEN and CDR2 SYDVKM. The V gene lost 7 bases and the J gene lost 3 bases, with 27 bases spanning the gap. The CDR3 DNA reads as TGTGCCAGCACCTCCCTCGGAGGATCCTGGCCCATGCACACTGAAGCTTTCTTT. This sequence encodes CASTSLGGSWPMHTEAFF.

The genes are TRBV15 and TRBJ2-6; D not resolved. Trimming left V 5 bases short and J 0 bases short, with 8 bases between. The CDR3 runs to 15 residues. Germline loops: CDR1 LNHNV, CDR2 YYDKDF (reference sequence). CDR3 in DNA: TGTGCCACCAGCTCGGTGCCCTCTGGGGCCAACGTCCTGACTTTC. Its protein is CATSSVPSGANVLTF.

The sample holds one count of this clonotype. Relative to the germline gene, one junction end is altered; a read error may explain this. In DNA form, the CDR3 reads TGTGCCAGCGGCTTATCTTTGGGTTATGAGCAGTTCTTC. Translation gives CASGLSLGYEQFF. The V gene is TRBV7-9, the J gene TRBJ2-1; D gene ambiguous. The V gene's germline CDR1 is SEHNR and CDR2 FQNEAQ (reference sequence). The CDR3 is 13 residues long.

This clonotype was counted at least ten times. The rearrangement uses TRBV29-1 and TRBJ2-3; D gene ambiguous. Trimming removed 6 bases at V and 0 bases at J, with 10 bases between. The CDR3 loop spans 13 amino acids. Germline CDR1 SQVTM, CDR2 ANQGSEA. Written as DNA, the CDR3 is TGCAGCGTCGCCGTCGCTAGCACAGATACGCAGTATTTT. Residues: CSVAVASTDTQYF.